The 5 T cell receptor beta chains listed next were all sequenced from one sample in a study of CD8+ T cells in alopecia areata. Sorting of pooled cutaneous lymph node cells was based on CD4, CD8alpha, NKG2D, NKG2ACE and other markers. cDNA reverse transcribed from extracted RNA served as the sequencing template. Profiling relied on immunoSEQ multiplex PCR, and the TCRdb table lists in-frame clones only, not all of them. Observed in the sample are around 290,000 clones, none of them singletons. Sequencing was done on a sample of CD4+ T cells sorted from a lymph node. These receptors were taken from a C3H/HeJ mouse with alopecia areata. The strain is characterized by the MHC haplotype H2-k.

In regard to this clone: The gene names given are mouse names. Read sequence stops 3 residues before the CDR3 end, and the germline J gene provides the missing end. The chain is built from TRBV1 and TRBJ1-6; D perhaps matches TRBD1 (5 bases). TRBJ1-6 is an ORF, and what it does is uncertain. Germline-derived CDR1 and CDR2 are NSQYPW and LRSPGD (reference sequence). The CDR3 has 14 amino acids. V was clipped by 4 bases and J by 4 bases, with 8 bases between them. The CDR3 protein is CTCSGTKYNSPLYF. The covered CDR3 bases are TGCACCTGCAGTGGGACAAAATATAATTCGCCC.

In the case of this clone: Any gene name here is a mouse gene name. Read data end 4 residues before the CDR3 end; the end is taken from the germline J gene. The chain joins TRBV12-1 to TRBJ2-2; 7 nucleotides match TRBD1. The CDR3 covers 15 residues. With 0 bases clipped from V and 2 bases from J, the junction kept 2 bases outside the gene matches. Germline V CDR1 and CDR2: SGHSN, HYEKVE. CDR3 bases read: TGTGCCAGCTCTCTCCTGGGACAGAACACCGGG. Protein sequence: CASSLLGQNTG. The full CDR3 protein reads CASSLLGQNTGQLYF.

With respect to this clone: The genes and germline here are from mouse. From the germline J gene comes the end of the CDR3, since the read stops 4 residues before it. This sample also contains other DNA sequences that code for the same CDR3. The rearrangement uses TRBV5 and TRBJ2-2; a possible D gene is TRBD1 (5 bases). Deletions cut 0 bases from V and 1 base from J, with 6 bases between. The CDR3 is 15 amino acids. Germline CDR1 and CDR2: LGHNA and YNLKQL (reference sequence). The CDR3 bases that were read are TGTGCCAGCAGCCAAGAAGGACAAAACACCGGG. It is translated as CASSQEGQNTG. The whole CDR3 protein is CASSQEGQNTGQLYF.

Worth noting for this clone: Gene names are mouse gene names. With the read ending 4 residues before the CDR3 end, the germline J gene is used to fill in that end. The rearrangement joins TRBV1 to TRBJ1-2; 7 bases map to TRBD1. CDR1 NSQYPW and CDR2 LRSPGD come from the germline V gene (reference sequence). The CDR3 spans 14 residues. Losses at the gene ends were 4 bases for V and 2 bases for J; bases not matched to a gene: 4. The sequenced part of the CDR3 DNA is TGCACCTGCAGTGAACCCAGGGGGAACTCC. The encoded protein is CTCSEPRGNS. From start to end, the CDR3 is CTCSEPRGNSDYTF.

This clone was detected a few times. The genes and germline here are from mouse. The CDR3 end lies 4 residues beyond the end of the read and is filled in from the germline J gene. Other DNA sequences in this specimen translate into the identical CDR3. The J gene is TRBJ2-1, the V gene TRBV31; 10 positions agree with TRBD2. Per germline, CDR1 GKSSPN and CDR2 SITVG. V lost 3 bases and J lost 0; bases outside the gene matches: 2. The CDR3 has 15 residues. The CDR3 spells CAWSRLGGNYAEQFF. The sequenced CDR3 bases are TGTGCCTGGAGCCGACTGGGGGGTAACTATGCT.